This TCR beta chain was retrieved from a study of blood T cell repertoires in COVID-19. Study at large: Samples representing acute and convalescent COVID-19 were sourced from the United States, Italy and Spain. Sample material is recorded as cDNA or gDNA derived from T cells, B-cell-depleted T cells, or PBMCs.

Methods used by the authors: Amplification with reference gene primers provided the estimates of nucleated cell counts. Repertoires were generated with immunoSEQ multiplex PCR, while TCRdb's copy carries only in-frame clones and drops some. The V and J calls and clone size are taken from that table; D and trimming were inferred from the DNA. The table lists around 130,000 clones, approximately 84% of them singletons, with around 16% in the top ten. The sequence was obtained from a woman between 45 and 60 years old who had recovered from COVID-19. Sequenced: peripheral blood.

The CDR3 DNA reads TGTGCCAGCTCACCATTGGAGGGGAGGATGAACACTGAAGCTTTCTTT. This sequence encodes CASSPLEGRMNTEAFF. The chain employs TRBV18 and TRBJ1-1; the D gene is possibly TRBD1 (5 bases). V was shortened by 2 bases and J by 0 bases, with 13 bases between the two germline ends. The CDR3 extends over 16 amino acids. The germline V gene encodes CDR1 KGHSH and CDR2 LQKENI.